This TCR beta chain is drawn from a study of blood T cell repertoires in COVID-19. About the study: Sites in the United States, Italy and Spain provided acute and convalescent COVID-19 samples. Nucleic acid was either cDNA or gDNA, and it came from T cells, B-cell-depleted T cells, or PBMCs.

Germline CDR1 and CDR2: LNHDA and SQIVND (reference sequence). V was pared by 3 bases and J by 0 bases, with 4 bases of the junction left unmatched. There are 17 residues in the CDR3. Original handling: It was from reference gene primer amplification that nucleated cell counts were estimated. Only in-frame clones appear in the TCRdb table, and some are missing; sequencing was by immunoSEQ multiplex PCR. That table furnishes V, J and clone size, whereas the DNA furnished D and trimming. The table lists fewer than 120,000 clones, around 82% of them singletons. Sequencing was performed on peripheral blood. The source of this sequence is a woman aged 60-75 years with acute or convalescent COVID-19. The V call is TRBV19, the J call TRBJ2-6; TRBD2 matches 8 bases. For the CDR3, the DNA is TGTGCCAGTAGTATCCTCCGGGGGGGCTCTGGGGCCAACGTCCTGACTTTC. Its translation is CASSILRGGSGANVLTF.